One TCR beta chain is described in this entry. The sample originates from a study of control samples from healthy donors and cancer patients. Clones were sequenced by immunoSEQ multiplex PCR, and TCRdb holds only the in-frame ones, with some missing. The sample contains 90,000 to 140,000 clones, around 82% of which appear only once. V was clipped by 5 bases and J by 14 bases, with 19 bases between them. The CDR3 totals 14 residues. Looked up from germline, CDR1 is LNHDA and CDR2 is SQIVND (reference sequence). This chain uses TRBV19 with TRBJ1-6; D call uncertain. This sequence was found in a woman aged 50 to 65 in good health. The source material was blood. Here the CDR3 DNA reads TGTGCCAGTAGTCTCACTCTCGGGAGTGGAGCCCTCCACTTT. Translated: CASSLTLGSGALHF.